This record covers a single T cell receptor (beta chain). In this sample, this clone turned up once. The clone's antigen remains unknown. Base qualities are not provided; no much larger clone lies one nucleotide away. CDR1 and CDR2 are drawn from the germline V gene: SGHRS, YFSETQ. From the cysteine through the phenylalanine, the CDR3 covers 14 amino acids. The only DNA kept is the CDR3, 42 bases in frame from the first base. Trimming at the junction amounts to 4 bases on V and 3 bases on J, and the germline ends lie 12 bases apart. TCRbeta CDR3 regions were amplified from genomic DNA by means of the immunoSEQ Assay, a bias-controlled multiplex PCR. As for the authors' bioinformatics: Nucleated cell counts per sample were estimated from amplification of reference gene primers within the assay. Sequence reads were collapsed and filtered to measure the absolute abundance of every unique TCRbeta CDR3 rearrangement. For each sample, productive Simpson clonality was calculated as the square root of Simpson's diversity index over productive rearrangements. In TCRdb, the immuneACCESS table is reduced to in-frame sequences with V and J assigned. These tables do not hold every clone; where another copy was compared, an unresolved V gene accounts for under half, and the others remain unexplained. The DNA was the basis for D and trimming; V, J and clone size are from that table. The sample profile shows approximately 170,000 clones; 84% of them were found once. Jointly, the top ten make up under 3% of the sample.

This specimen belongs to a study of blood T cell repertoires in COVID-19 (dated by TCRdb to about 2020). Looking at the study overall: Collaborator samples came from the United States, Italy and Spain and covered acute and convalescent phases of COVID-19. Samples came from the ongoing ImmuneRACE study (first 160 participants) plus 1,254 subjects from 6 global collaborators. A de-identified subject ID, COVID-19 status, age in years and sex were almost always included in the sample metadata. The dataset comprised deeply sampled blood TCRbeta repertoires from subjects exposed to, actively infected with, or recovered from COVID-19. The material from the prospective study consisted of cDNA or gDNA derived from T cells, B-cell-depleted T cells, or PBMCs. The repertoires were released in a freely available public database meant as a resource for research on the immune response to SARS-CoV-2. HLA class I and class II types, where available, came from metadata supplied by the sample provider rather than from assay-based typing. Findings and caveats that apply to the study as a whole: How much clinical and demographic metadata was included differed by source and by participant, and the metadata was provided uncurated.

Whole blood was collected in K2EDTA tubes by collaborating institutions according to the institutions' own protocols. Collaborator samples were shipped for TCRbeta analysis as frozen whole blood, isolated PBMCs, or DNA extracted from either sample type. The chain employs TRBV5-1 and TRBJ2-3; TRBD2 might be the D gene, on 6 matching bases. The sequenced material came from peripheral blood. The clonotype comes from a human donor with acute or convalescent COVID-19. The donor label of this sample is uncertain. The bases read TGCGCCAGCAGCAGTACGGGAGCAACAGATACGCAGTATTTT. Translation gives CASSSTGATDTQYF.